Listed below are T cell receptor beta chains from one sample, sequenced in a study of human thymus T cells. Measured with immunoSEQ multiplex PCR; TCRdb has only the in-frame clones, and not every one. Of some 80,000 clones detected, roughly 96% appear once; the ten largest clones hold approximately 0.03%. Sequenced input: thymus tissue. All receptors come from a boy less than two years old with a congenital heart defect but otherwise immunologically healthy. Each CDR3 is given without its conserved first and last residue. D genes are given only for firm matches.

D gene	V gene	CDR3 protein
.	TRBV7-8	ASSLEGTNTGELF
.	TRBV2	ASRDQSSRSADTQY
.	TRBV5-4	ASSLSGLGNEKLF
.	TRBV4-3	ASSHAIRGSREKAF
.	TRBV5-6	ASSLTGTPYEQY
.	TRBV27	ASSLHQGRSPGETQY
TRBD1	TRBV15	ATSRKNGGTGHR
.	TRBV30	AWRATRRLAGVSETGNTIY
.	TRBV9	ASSVDPRTRQNNEQF
.	TRBV14	ASSHRSKPNYGYT
.	TRBV4-3	ASSQDGPTQNTGELF
.	TRBV5-6	ASSSERDDNQPQH
TRBD1	TRBV27	ASSFRTGTTDTQY
.	TRBV6-4	ASSDGGETQY
.	TRBV9	ASSVGPGGTVSYEQY
TRBD2	TRBV5-1	ASSLERSGSVDTQY
.	TRBV18	ASSPRTGHYGYT
.	TRBV15	ATSSIRVGPPYEQY
.	TRBV18	ASSPGGEKLF
.	TRBV7-3	ASSLKGSLYQETQY
.	TRBV6-1	ASSETARCDRRLPEAF
.	TRBV28	ASRGGEPYEQY
TRBD1	TRBV29-1	SVGQGPSYEQY
.	TRBV5-6	ASSLAEVGYEQY
.	TRBV5-6	ASSFSRPTDTQY
.	TRBV29-1	SALGGVGQPQH
TRBD1	TRBV5-4	ASSLGRQGIYGYT
TRBD1	TRBV15	ATSMNGGTGGIQETQY